This T cell receptor (beta chain) was recovered during a study of T cells in women clearing cervical HPV infection. The study, taken as a whole, reports: Cases and controls were distinguished at AUC 0.83 by richness and V genes. TRBV6-7 abundance was lower in cases than controls (around 0.11% versus 0.16%). Effector/memory and HPV-specific T cells were not isolated, and association timing is unknown.

Libraries were prepared by immunoSEQ multiplex PCR; TCRdb keeps only in-frame clonotypes and omits some of them. The record lists some 30,000 clones, of which the ten most abundant hold 1.6%. Notes on this clone: Its antigen is not identified. The read stops 3 residues short of the end of the CDR3; the missing end is completed from the germline J gene.

The length of the CDR3 is 14 residues. Per germline, CDR1 SGHNT and CDR2 YENEEA. The V gene lost 4 bases and the J gene lost 0 bases, with 7 bases spanning the gap. The sequencing input was blood buffy coat. The J gene is TRBJ2-1, the V gene TRBV11-3; D is unresolved. This clonotype was obtained from a woman between 18 and 70 years old with a cervical HPV16 infection that either progressed to CIN3+ or cleared (not recorded which). The sequenced CDR3 bases are TGTGCCAGCAGCTCACCCGGCTCCTACAATGAG. Residues: CASSSPGSYNE. The entire CDR3 protein reads CASSSPGSYNEQFF.